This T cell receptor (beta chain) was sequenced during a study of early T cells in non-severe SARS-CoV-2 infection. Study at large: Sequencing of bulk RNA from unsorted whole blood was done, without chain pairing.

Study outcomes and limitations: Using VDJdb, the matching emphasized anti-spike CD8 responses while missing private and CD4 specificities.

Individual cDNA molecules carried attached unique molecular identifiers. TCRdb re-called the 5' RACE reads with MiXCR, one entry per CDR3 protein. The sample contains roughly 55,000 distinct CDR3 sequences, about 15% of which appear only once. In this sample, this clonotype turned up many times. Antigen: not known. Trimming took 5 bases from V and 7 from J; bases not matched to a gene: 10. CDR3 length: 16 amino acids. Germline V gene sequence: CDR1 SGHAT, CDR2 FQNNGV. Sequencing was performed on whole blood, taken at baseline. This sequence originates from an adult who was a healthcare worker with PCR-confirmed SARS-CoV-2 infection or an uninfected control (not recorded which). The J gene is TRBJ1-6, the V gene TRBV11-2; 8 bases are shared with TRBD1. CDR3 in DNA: TGTGCCAGCAGCCCACGGACAGGGTATAAGAATTCACCCCTCCACTTT. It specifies CASSPRTGYKNSPLHF. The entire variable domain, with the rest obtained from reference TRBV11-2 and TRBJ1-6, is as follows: EAGVAQSPRYKIIEKRQSVAFWCNPISGHATLYWYQQILGQGPKLLIQFQNNGVVDDSQLPKDRFSAERLKGVDSTLKIQPAKLEDSAVYLCASSPRTGYKNSPLHFGNGTRLTVT.